This T cell receptor (beta chain) was identified in a study of T cell clones after liver transplantation. As for the study in general: At least one year of complete immunosuppression withdrawal without enzymes over twice normal defined tolerance.

Whole-study findings and limits: Rather than being deleted, graft donor-reactive T cells may have moved into the graft.

With regard to this clone: Its antigen is as yet unknown.

The repertoire was sequenced with immunoSEQ multiplex PCR; TCRdb's copy has only in-frame clones and lacks some. This table holds 65,000 to 90,000 clones, roughly nine tenths found once. This sequence was found in a human donor who received a liver transplant. The sample here was CD4+ T cells from blood, taken before liver transplant.

CDR3 in amino acids: CASSDGGYGYTF. The CDR3 nucleotides read TGTGCCAGCAGTGATGGGGGGTATGGCTACACCTTC. The chain has TRBV6-1 and TRBJ1-2; possible D gene TRBD1, 5 bases. The CDR3 spans 12 residues. V lost 3 bases and J lost 5, with 7 bases in between. CDR1 is MNHNS, CDR2 SASEGT, per germline.